These 12 T cell receptor beta chains were all obtained from the same sample, sequenced in a study of CD8+ T cells in alopecia areata. The treatment was: oral pan-JAK inhibitor, 5-10 mg twice daily. RNA extraction was followed by reverse transcription into cDNA, which acted as the sequencing template. Repertoires were generated with immunoSEQ multiplex PCR, while TCRdb's copy carries only in-frame clones and drops some. The sample has 150,000 to 250,000 clones, more than 55% seen once. The sequences come from CD4+ T cells sorted from blood, collected at week 4, from a patient treated with tofacitinib. These receptors originate from a human donor with alopecia areata.

As for this clone: In the same sample, other DNA sequences code for this CDR3. The rearrangement joins TRBV5-1 to TRBJ2-6, with unresolved D. Germline values: CDR1 SGHRS, CDR2 YFSETQ. The V and J ends lost 3 bases and 0 bases respectively, with 7 bases between them. The CDR3 extends over 15 amino acids. The CDR3 DNA reads as TGCGCCAGCAGCTCTGGGGACTCTGGGGCCAACGTCCTGACTTTC. Its protein is CASSSGDSGANVLTF.

The chain has TRBV10-3 and TRBJ2-2, with D tentatively TRBD1 (6 bases). The CDR3 covers 16 residues. Germline CDR1 and CDR2: ENHRY and SYGVKD. Trimming left V 6 bases short and J 3 bases short, with 17 bases between. The CDR3 reads CAIRATNRADTGELFF. CDR3 bases: TGTGCCATCAGAGCTACTAACAGGGCCGACACCGGGGAGCTGTTTTTT.

CDR3 bases: TGCGCCAGCAGCCACTACCAAGGGCGTTTCTTC. It codes for CASSHYQGRFF. V is TRBV4-1 and J is TRBJ2-1; D ambiguous. The CDR3 is 11 residues long. Germline V lookup: CDR1 MGHRA, CDR2 YSYEKL. V gave up 3 bases and J gave up 16 bases, with 13 bases separating them.

The chain recombines TRBV28 with TRBJ2-5; no reliable D call. Between the trimmed V and J ends, which lost 6 bases and 4 bases, there was a span of 9 bases. Per the germline V gene, CDR1 is MDHEN and CDR2 is SYDVKM. The CDR3 has 12 amino acids. The DNA for the CDR3 is TGTGCCAGCAGCCGTTGGGGAGAGACCCAGTACTTC. Protein: CASSRWGETQYF.

This rearrangement joins TRBV7-3 to TRBJ1-2, with D possibly being TRBD1 (6 bases). Germline values: CDR1 SGHTA, CDR2 FQGTGA. The CDR3 covers 13 residues. Trimming removed 4 bases from V and 4 bases from J, with 10 bases in between. CDR3 residues: CASSSGQGYGYTF. The CDR3 DNA is TGTGCCAGCAGCTCGGGACAAGGCTATGGCTACACCTTC.

J is TRBJ2-3 and V is TRBV7-2; 10 nucleotides line up with TRBD2. This CDR3 comprises 15 residues. Looked up from germline, CDR1 is SGHTA and CDR2 is FQGNSA. The trim removed 5 bases at V and 1 base at J, leaving 3 bases unmatched. The CDR3 here is CASSVSGGRTDTQYF. CDR3 coding DNA: TGTGCCAGCAGCGTTAGCGGGGGGCGCACAGATACGCAGTATTTT.

The chain combines TRBV6-5 with TRBJ2-7, with a weak D call TRBD1 (5 bases). Germline V CDR1 and CDR2: MNHEY, SVGAGI. This CDR3 is 15 amino acids long. V was pared by 3 bases and J by 0 bases, with 12 bases between. The CDR3 coding sequence is TGTGCCAGCAGTTATCCCCCGACAGTCTCCTACGAGCAGTACTTC. Translation gives CASSYPPTVSYEQYF.

The chain uses TRBV28 and TRBJ1-5; D unresolved. The CDR3 contains 17 residues. Per the germline V gene, CDR1 is MDHEN and CDR2 is SYDVKM. Trimming left V 2 bases short and J 2 bases short, with 16 bases between. In DNA form, the CDR3 reads TGTGCCAGCAGTTTACCAAGACCGCCGACGGGCAATCAGCCCCAGCATTTT. It is translated as CASSLPRPPTGNQPQHF.

CDR3 amino acids: CAWSVRGHNSPLHF. The CDR3 DNA reads as TGTGCCTGGAGTGTACGGGGGCATAATTCACCCCTCCACTTT. The chain combines TRBV30 with TRBJ1-6; D might be TRBD1 (6 bases). Germline V CDR1 and CDR2: GTSNPN, SVGIG (reference sequence). The CDR3 is 14 residues long. The germline V and J ends were trimmed by 0 bases and 5 bases, with 8 bases remaining between them.

The rearrangement uses TRBV30 and TRBJ2-7, with D perhaps matching TRBD2 (6 bases). This CDR3 has 11 residues. V was pared by 5 bases and J by 9 bases, with 14 bases between. Germline V gene lookup returns CDR1 GTSNPN and CDR2 SVGIG (reference sequence). CDR3 coding DNA: TGTGCCTGGGGCCTAGGGGAGGTGCAGTACTTC. Protein product: CAWGLGEVQYF.

V gene TRBV12-5 combines with J gene TRBJ2-2, with D perhaps given as TRBD1 or TRBD2 (5 bases each). Germline assignment: CDR1 LGHNT and CDR2 FRNRAP. V lost 1 base to trimming and J lost 4 bases, with 7 bases between them. This CDR3 is 14 amino acids long. The CDR3 reads CASGLGGPTGELFF. The CDR3 coding sequence is TGTGCTAGTGGTTTGGGGGGACCCACCGGGGAGCTGTTTTTT.

This chain uses TRBV5-1 with TRBJ2-5, with 7 positions matching TRBD1. CDR3 length: 17 residues. Germline CDR1 and CDR2: SGHRS and YFSETQ. Trimming cost V 1 base and J 2 bases; bases outside gene matches: 11. CDR3 amino acids: CASSLKPPGTAQETQYF. The CDR3 DNA follows: TGCGCCAGCAGCTTGAAACCCCCCGGGACAGCACAAGAGACCCAGTACTTC.